This T cell receptor beta chain was recorded in a study of CD8 T cells in Susac syndrome. Study context: Sequenced Susac syndrome patients included 5 or 6 with clinically active disease and roughly 8 in remission. Patients with Susac syndrome were therapy-naive, on corticosteroids, or on intravenous immunoglobulin alone at blood draw.

Roughly 0.5 to 1 ug RNA was reverse transcribed with random hexamers. TCRdb re-analysed the immunoSEQ multiplex PCR reads in MiXCR, keeping a single row per CDR3 protein. This table holds approximately 50,000 distinct CDR3 sequences, 95% found once. Blood CD8+ and CD4+ T cells underwent high-throughput TCR beta sequencing. Per the germline V gene, CDR1 is SGHAT and CDR2 is FQNNGV. The length of the CDR3 is 13 residues. Trimming removed 4 bases from V and 6 bases from J, with 10 bases in between. The chain has TRBV11-2 and TRBJ2-1; unclear D gene. The material sequenced was CD8+ T cells from PBMCs. The clonotype was recovered from a human donor with Susac syndrome. This chain's CDR3 is CASSSPDPNEQFF. In nucleotides, the CDR3 is TGTGCCAGCAGCTCCCCGGACCCCAATGAGCAGTTCTTC.